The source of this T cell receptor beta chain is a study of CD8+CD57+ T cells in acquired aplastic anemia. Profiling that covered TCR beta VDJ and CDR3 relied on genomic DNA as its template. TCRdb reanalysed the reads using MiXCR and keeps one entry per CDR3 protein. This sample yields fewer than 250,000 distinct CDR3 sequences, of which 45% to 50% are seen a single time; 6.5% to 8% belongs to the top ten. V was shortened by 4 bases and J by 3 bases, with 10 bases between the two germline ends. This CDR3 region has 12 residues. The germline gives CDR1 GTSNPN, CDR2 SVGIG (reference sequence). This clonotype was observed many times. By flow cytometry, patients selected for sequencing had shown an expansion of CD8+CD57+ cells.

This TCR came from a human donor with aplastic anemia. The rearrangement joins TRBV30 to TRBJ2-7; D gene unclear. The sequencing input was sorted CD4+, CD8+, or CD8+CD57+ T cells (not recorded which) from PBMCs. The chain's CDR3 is CAWMENVYEQYF. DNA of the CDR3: TGTGCCTGGATGGAAAATGTCTACGAGCAGTACTTC.